The rows below give T cell receptor beta chains drawn from one sample of a study of T cells in Graves' hyperthyroidism and ophthalmopathy. TCRdb recomputed calls from the multiplex PCR reads with MiXCR, one row per CDR3 protein. The sample carries 650,000 to 750,000 distinct CDR3 sequences, 14% recorded once. The sequencing input was blood. The receptors originated from a young woman with Graves' hyperthyroidism. Each CDR3 is given with its conserved first and last residue. Each record gives: V gene, D gene, J gene, CDR3 protein. A D gene is named only where the DNA matches it firmly.

TRBV7-9	NA	TRBJ2-5	CASSLAVGGLQETQYF
TRBV24-1	NA	TRBJ2-1	CATSDLSVADTEQFF
TRBV14	NA	TRBJ2-5	CASSQESRETQYF
TRBV7-6	NA	TRBJ2-5	CASSLRPEETQYF
TRBV10-2	NA	TRBJ2-7	CASSESRPYEQYF
TRBV2	NA	TRBJ2-3	CASKRKGGPTLDTQYF
TRBV6-5	NA	TRBJ1-3	CASSYRQRGNTIYF
TRBV4-1	NA	TRBJ2-5	CASSPRLVFGTQYF
TRBV29-1	NA	TRBJ2-2	CSVGGTGELFF
TRBV7-8	TRBD2	TRBJ2-1	CASSLTSGISINEQFF
TRBV11-2	TRBD2	TRBJ2-1	CASSPIGLADYNEQFF
TRBV7-2	NA	TRBJ2-7	CASSFQLLDEQYF
TRBV4-1	NA	TRBJ1-1	CASSQGRKNTEAFF
TRBV20-1	NA	TRBJ1-5	CSARSGGAYSNQPQHF
TRBV29-1	TRBD2	TRBJ2-1	CSVRGTSGRAVGEQFF
TRBV18	NA	TRBJ2-4	CASSPHPAGMLNIQYF
TRBV29-1	NA	TRBJ2-7	CSVGRHRGEQYF
TRBV27	NA	TRBJ2-7	CASSSPWRLYEQYF
TRBV18	NA	TRBJ1-1	CASSPQKNTEAFF
TRBV11-3	NA	TRBJ2-3	CASYWGSAVSDTQYF
TRBV24-1	NA	TRBJ2-1	CATSDLYATAYNEQFF
TRBV28	TRBD1	TRBJ2-5	CASSSFFTSGTEVQETQYF
TRBV7-9	NA	TRBJ2-7	CASEGLGYDYEQYF
TRBV10-1	TRBD2	TRBJ2-1	CASSESPGLADNEQFF
TRBV13	NA	TRBJ1-2	CASSLGRDGGYTF
TRBV28	TRBD1	TRBJ1-5	CASSLGTALVQPQHF
TRBV12-3/TRBV12-4	NA	TRBJ2-7	CASSLAHSPTEQYF
TRBV4-1	NA	TRBJ1-2	CASSQVIRYGYTF
TRBV24-1	TRBD2	TRBJ2-1	CATSDAGTSGRNNEQFF
TRBV4-2	NA	TRBJ2-5	CASSQEGNAETYQETQYF
TRBV5-5	TRBD2	TRBJ2-3	CASSLPGLAGVTTDTQYF
TRBV18	NA	TRBJ1-4	CASSPTVGPNNEKLFF
TRBV2	NA	TRBJ2-7	CASSGAEQYF
TRBV28	TRBD1	TRBJ1-1	CASRSLPGQGATEAFF
TRBV29-1	TRBD2	TRBJ2-7	CSVAGSRESTYEQYF
TRBV5-6	NA	TRBJ1-1	CASSLLGLGQPEAFF
TRBV28	TRBD1	TRBJ1-3	CASSFPIFRQGFSGNTIYF
TRBV7-8	NA	TRBJ1-4	CASSLVWAGATNEKLFF
TRBV27	NA	TRBJ2-2	CASTRGGEFGTGELFF
TRBV7-3	TRBD2	TRBJ2-5	CASSLGTGRQETQYF
TRBV7-9	NA	TRBJ1-2	CASSLARDYGYTF
TRBV28	NA	TRBJ2-1	CASSFLGFRSNSYNEQFF